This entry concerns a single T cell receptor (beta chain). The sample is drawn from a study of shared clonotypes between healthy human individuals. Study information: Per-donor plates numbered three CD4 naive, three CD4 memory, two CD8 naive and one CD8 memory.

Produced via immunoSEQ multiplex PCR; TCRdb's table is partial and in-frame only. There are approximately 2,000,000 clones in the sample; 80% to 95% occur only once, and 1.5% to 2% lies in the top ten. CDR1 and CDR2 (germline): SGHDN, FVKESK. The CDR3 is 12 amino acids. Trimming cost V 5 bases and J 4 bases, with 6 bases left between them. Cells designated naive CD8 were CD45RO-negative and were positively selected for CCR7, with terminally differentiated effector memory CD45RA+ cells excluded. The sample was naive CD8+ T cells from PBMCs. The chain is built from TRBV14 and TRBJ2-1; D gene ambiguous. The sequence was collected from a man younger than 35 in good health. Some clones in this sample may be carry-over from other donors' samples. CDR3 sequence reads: CASSFVYNEQFF. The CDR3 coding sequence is TGTGCCAGCAGCTTCGTTTACAATGAGCAGTTCTTC. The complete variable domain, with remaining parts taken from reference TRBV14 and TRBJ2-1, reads EAGVTQFPSHSVIEKGQTVTLRCDPISGHDNLYWYRRVMGKEIKFLLHFVKESKQDESGMPNNRFLAERTGGTYSTLKVQPAELEDSGVYFCASSFVYNEQFFGPGTRLTVL.